These 6 T cell receptor beta chains were all obtained from the same sample, sequenced in a study of technical replicates of blood from a handful of donors. Libraries were prepared by immunoSEQ multiplex PCR; TCRdb keeps only in-frame clonotypes and omits some of them. The sample contains 70,000 to 80,000 clones, 80% to 95% of which appear only once. The specimen was T cells isolated from PBMCs. The receptors stem from a human donor in good health.

The chain carries TRBV4-1 and TRBJ2-2; D gene uncertain. Germline CDR1 reads MGHRA; CDR2 reads YSYEKL. V was shortened by 2 bases and J by 8 bases, with 9 bases between the two germline ends. The CDR3 sequence is 13 residues long. In nucleotides, the CDR3 is TGCGCCAGCAGCCAACTAGGCGGTGGGGAGCTGTTTTTT. It specifies CASSQLGGGELFF.

The chain has TRBV19 and TRBJ2-7; the match to TRBD2 covers 9 bases. The ends lost 3 bases at V and 4 bases at J; junction bases unmatched: 1. Per the germline V gene, CDR1 is LNHDA and CDR2 is SQIVND (reference sequence). The CDR3 is 13 residues long. As DNA, the CDR3 is TGTGCCAGTAGTATCGGACTAGCGTACGAGCAGTACTTC. As protein: CASSIGLAYEQYF.

This clone was counted once. The chain links TRBV29-1 to TRBJ2-7, with 7 bases identical to TRBD1. The CDR3 extends over 15 amino acids. Trimming removed 0 bases from V and 3 bases from J; junction bases left unmatched: 8. Germline CDR1 and CDR2: SQVTM and ANQGSEA. CDR3 amino acids: CSVEDQRDSYYEQYF. CDR3 DNA sequence: TGCAGCGTTGAAGATCAAAGGGACAGCTACTACGAGCAGTACTTC.

This clone was picked up a small number of times. The chain has TRBV6-5 and TRBJ1-5, with D perhaps matching TRBD1 (5 bases). CDR1 is MNHEY, CDR2 SVGAGI, per germline. The CDR3 extends over 14 amino acids. Between the trimmed V and J ends, which lost 2 bases and 3 bases, there was a span of 8 bases. Here the CDR3 DNA reads TGTGCCAGCAGTTACAGGGGACTCAATCAGCCCCAGCATTTT. The encoded protein is CASSYRGLNQPQHF.

This clone is classed as medium-sized. V usage is TRBV28 and J usage is TRBJ1-1; no clear D. The CDR3 has 13 amino acids. Per germline, CDR1 MDHEN and CDR2 SYDVKM. The germline V and J ends were trimmed by 8 bases and 8 bases, with 18 bases remaining between them. The CDR3: CASSTQWSIEAFF. The CDR3 nucleotides are TGTGCCAGCTCTACTCAGTGGAGCATAGAAGCTTTCTTT.

V usage is TRBV10-3 and J usage is TRBJ2-3; tentatively, D is TRBD2 (6 bases). The germline V and J ends were trimmed by 2 bases and 0 bases, with 12 bases remaining between them. Looked up from germline, CDR1 is ENHRY and CDR2 is SYGVKD. The CDR3 has 16 amino acids. DNA for the CDR3: TGTGCCATCAGTGAGAGTGCGGGGTCTAGCACAGATACGCAGTATTTT. Protein product: CAISESAGSSTDTQYF.